This TCR beta chain was identified during a study of molecular identifiers for immune sequencing clone quantification. Study as a whole: For replicates, RNA isolated from approximately 20,000 or 100,000 naive CD8 cells was divided into five portions, of which four were sequenced.

Naive CD8 libraries came from roughly 20,000 to 1,000,000 sorted cells with 10%, 30% or 50% RNA. Study-wide results and limits: Among effectors, clones above 20 RNA copies held over 98% of molecules; among naive cells, under 1%.

TCRdb reanalysed the PCR reads using MiXCR and keeps one entry per CDR3 protein. The sample includes approximately 670,000 distinct CDR3 sequences, about 20% of them seen just once. This clonotype was picked up many times. Its antigen is not known. Sample: naive CD8+ T cells from blood, with Jurkat cell RNA spiked in. Documented subset: FACS-sorted CD8+CD4-CCR7+CD45RA+ naive T cells. The TCR sequence derives from a human donor in good health. Some libraries in this study had Jurkat cell RNA spiked in.

CDR3 sequence reads: CASSPRNSNQPQHF. The CDR3 region has the DNA TGTGCCAGCAGCCCAAGGAATAGCAATCAGCCCCAGCATTTT. The rearrangement uses TRBV28 and TRBJ1-5; D call uncertain. Trimming pared 6 bases from V and 0 bases from J, leaving 9 bases between. In germline, CDR1 is MDHEN, CDR2 SYDVKM. This CDR3 is built from 14 residues.